The rows below give T cell receptor beta chains drawn from one sample of a study of CD8+CD57+ T cells in acquired aplastic anemia. TCRdb called the reads again in MiXCR, with one record for every CDR3 protein. The profile shows hundreds of thousands of distinct CDR3 sequences, more than 25% of them singletons. Sequencing used sorted CD4+, CD8+, or CD8+CD57+ T cells (not recorded which) from PBMCs. These receptors were taken from a human donor with aplastic anemia. CDR3s leave out the opening cysteine and the closing phenylalanine or tryptophan.

len,v_gene,CDR3aa
12,TRBV14,ASSSGTPGETQY
12,TRBV20-1,SGIRDRGPQPQH
15,TRBV14,ASSRGLAGGTPYTQY
12,TRBV19,ASSTGQAYSEQF
13,TRBV9,ASMPVGRLNYGYT
13,TRBV10-1,ASSEYSGSNYEQY
10,TRBV2,ASSDKDTEAF
14,TRBV9,ASSVFAVASGNTIY
14,TRBV19,ASSNLVASAKNIQY
14,TRBV25-1,ASSSRTSGDTDTQY
11,TRBV5-5,ASSSTGPDTQY
13,TRBV20-1,SAPRITGLADTQY
15,TRBV10-1,ASSESTRQGAKQPQH
14,TRBV11-2,ASSLGGAGSIDTQY
12,TRBV11-3,ASSLDQKWDTQY
10,TRBV24-1,ATRQEGYGYT
8,TRBV29-1,SAKTGVDT
14,TRBV29-1,SLPRTGLCEENIQY
10,TRBV7-2,ASSLAGAEQY
13,TRBV7-6,ASSLGGQGFTEAF
12,TRBV5-1,ASSVTGTTYEQY
12,TRBV2,ASRQGLATDEQY
12,TRBV29-1,SVSTANSNQPQH
13,TRBV20-1,SARPGTGSTYGYT
11,TRBV19,ASSPTRNTEAF
14,TRBV12-5,ASGLVLGDTNNRAF
13,TRBV6-2/TRBV6-3,ASRIPGLAAYEQY
10,TRBV20-1,SARALQETQY
13,TRBV19,ASSILTGMVDEQF
13,TRBV15,ATSIAQGVGYGYT
15,TRBV12-5,ASGLDRNYSYNSPLH
13,TRBV28,ASSFWRQGGYEQY
13,TRBV5-1,ASSWSGGANNEQF
14,TRBV6-1,ASSSRGLAGEDTQY
12,TRBV9,ASSPRDTYYEQY
11,TRBV15,ATSYGGYTEAF
13,TRBV19,ASSIVRVNNQPQH
13,TRBV15,ATSRGGTGSYGYT
12,TRBV7-2,ASSLAPPRDTQY
10,TRBV20-1,SARRNNQPQH
11,TRBV20-1,SARALSSYEQY
16,TRBV2,ASSYFPAERSYNSPLH
12,TRBV10-2,ASRRTSGPYEQY
12,TRBV11-2,ASSTGLAAAEQF
14,TRBV4-2,ASSQDAGANNQPQH